What follows is one T cell receptor (beta chain) and its context. Profiling relied on immunoSEQ multiplex PCR, and the TCRdb table lists in-frame clones only, not all of them. The data show tens of thousands of clones, about nine tenths seen once. This record comes from a study of OX40 agonist ivuxolimab in advanced cancers. V lost 1 base to trimming and J lost 7 bases; unmatched junction nucleotides: 1. This CDR3 has 14 residues. CDR1 is SGHNT, CDR2 YENEEA, per germline. The sequence was obtained from an adult with an advanced solid tumor such as melanoma, head and neck, liver or kidney cancer. The gene calls are TRBV11-3 and TRBJ2-1; 10 nucleotides agree with TRBD2. Sequenced here: CD4+ or CD8+ T cells sorted from blood, sampled in a trial of the OX40 agonist ivuxolimab. The CDR3 here is CASSLVAGGNEQFF. CDR3 coding DNA: TGTGCCAGCAGCTTAGTAGCGGGAGGAAATGAGCAGTTCTTC.